Below, one TCR beta chain is given with its context. This table comes from immunoSEQ multiplex PCR, and its TCRdb copy is limited to in-frame clones, with some not included. The top ten hold approximately 2% of the sample, which has 200,000 to 300,000 clones, roughly 90% seen once. The data stem from a study of blood T cell repertoires in COVID-19. About the research overall: Sources were T cells, B-cell-depleted T cells, or PBMCs; the material itself was cDNA or gDNA.

Germline-derived CDR1 and CDR2 are LGHDT and YNNKEL (reference sequence). The length of the CDR3 is 17 residues. V trimming: 4 bases; J trimming: 2 bases; junction bases outside the gene matches: 11. The material sequenced was peripheral blood. The source of this sequence is a man aged 25 to 45 with active or convalescent COVID-19. The chain carries TRBV3-1 (or the pseudogene TRBV3-2) and TRBJ1-5; 7 bases are shared with TRBD1. The CDR3 sequence: CASSPIQGGRGNQPQHF. The DNA of the CDR3 is TGTGCCAGCAGCCCAATTCAGGGGGGCAGGGGCAATCAGCCCCAGCATTTT.